This TCR beta chain stems from a study of cytomegalovirus exposure and HLA in healthy donors. The PCR used 60 Vbeta and 13 Jbeta primers. Sequencing was performed with immunoSEQ multiplex PCR; in TCRdb, only in-frame clones are kept and a portion is missing. The sample comprises under 200,000 clones, about 86% of which are singletons, and less than 0.4% rests with the top ten. The CDR3 totals 13 residues. Germline CDR1 SGHAT, CDR2 FQNNGV. Trimming shortened V by 4 bases and J by 7 bases, and 11 bases separated the two germline ends. This clone was detected a few times. The sequenced sample was PBMCs. The chain employs TRBV11-2 and TRBJ2-1; D might be TRBD2 (5 bases). The clonotype originates from a woman in her 30s in good health and CMV-seronegative. CDR3 sequence: CASSSGDKNEQFF. CDR3 DNA sequence: TGTGCCAGCAGCTCCGGGGATAAGAATGAGCAGTTCTTC.